This T cell receptor beta chain was captured in a study of T cell changes during pregnancy in multiple sclerosis. Germline V gene lookup returns CDR1 SEHNR and CDR2 FQNEAQ (reference sequence). The CDR3 is 15 residues long. V shed 2 bases, J shed 5 bases, and the junction held 4 bases outside the gene matches. TCRdb keeps only in-frame clones here, not all; method: immunoSEQ multiplex PCR. The sample lists about 40,000 clones; approximately 90% were seen once. The TCR was taken from a female donor in good health, enrolled as a control in a pregnancy study. This specimen consisted of CD4+ T cells from peripheral blood mononuclear cells, obtained in the third trimester of pregnancy. V and J are TRBV7-9 and TRBJ2-2, with 8 nucleotides matching TRBD2. CDR3 amino acids: CASSLYSGGTGELFF. CDR3 in DNA: TGTGCCAGCAGCTTATATTCGGGGGGGACCGGGGAGCTGTTTTTT.